This is a list of T cell receptor beta chains from one sample in a study of Graves' ophthalmopathy and Graves' hyperthyroidism. TCRdb re-called the multiplex PCR reads with MiXCR, one entry per CDR3 protein. The sample contains about 620,000 distinct CDR3 sequences, about a fifth of which appear only once. The sample consisted of peripheral blood. These receptors all stem from a woman aged 18-29 years with stable Graves' hyperthyroidism. Some clones in this sample may be carry-over from other donors' samples. Each CDR3 is given with its conserved first and last residue. Fields, in order: V gene, J gene, clone size, D gene, CDR3 DNA, CDR3 protein. The D gene is left open where the match is weak. The size of a clone is reported for some rows only, either as once, few or many, or as a class for expanded clones.

v_gene: TRBV20-1
j_gene: TRBJ2-7
abundance: many
d_gene: .
CDR3nt: TGCAGTGCTGAACATGGCCCGGGGTACGAGCAGTACTTC
CDR3aa: CSAEHGPGYEQYF

v_gene: TRBV4-2
j_gene: TRBJ2-7
abundance: few
d_gene: .
CDR3nt: TGTGCCAGCAGCCTCTCGGAACAGGGAAACGAGCAGTACTTC
CDR3aa: CASSLSEQGNEQYF

v_gene: TRBV19
j_gene: TRBJ1-1
abundance: .
d_gene: .
CDR3nt: TGTGCCAGTAGTAAAAATTCCGGACGGCTTGGAGCTTTCTTT
CDR3aa: CASSKNSGRLGAFF

v_gene: TRBV10-3
j_gene: TRBJ2-7
abundance: few
d_gene: TRBD1
CDR3nt: TGTGCCATCAGTGAGTTCTCTTTCAGGGACAGGGGCCTGTTCGGGCAGTACTTC
CDR3aa: CAISEFSFRDRGLFGQYF

v_gene: TRBV6-5
j_gene: TRBJ1-5
abundance: .
d_gene: TRBD1
CDR3nt: TGTGCCAGCAGTTACTCGTATCTTTACAGGGGAGAACAGCCCCAGCATTTT
CDR3aa: CASSYSYLYRGEQPQHF

v_gene: TRBV28
j_gene: TRBJ1-2
abundance: many
d_gene: .
CDR3nt: TGTGCCAGCAGTTCGGGGGAGGCCCGGGATTATGGCTACACCTTC
CDR3aa: CASSSGEARDYGYTF

v_gene: TRBV20-1
j_gene: TRBJ2-7
abundance: many
d_gene: .
CDR3nt: TGCAGTGCCGTAAAGGGGGACTCCTACGAGCAGTACTTC
CDR3aa: CSAVKGDSYEQYF

v_gene: TRBV5-6
j_gene: TRBJ2-7
abundance: .
d_gene: TRBD2
CDR3nt: TGTGCCAGCAGCTCCCCGGGACTAGGTTCCTACGAGCAGTACTTC
CDR3aa: CASSSPGLGSYEQYF

v_gene: TRBV9
j_gene: TRBJ2-5
abundance: many
d_gene: .
CDR3nt: TGTGCCAGCAGCGTAGGCGGTAGAGGGTACCAAGAGACCCAGTACTTC
CDR3aa: CASSVGGRGYQETQYF

v_gene: TRBV3-1
j_gene: TRBJ1-1
abundance: .
d_gene: .
CDR3nt: TGTGCCAGCAGCCAAGTACTACCTGGGACTGAAGCTTTCTTT
CDR3aa: CASSQVLPGTEAFF

v_gene: TRBV4-1
j_gene: TRBJ2-5
abundance: .
d_gene: .
CDR3nt: TGCGCCAGCAGCCAAAAGGGGATGGTCGAGGGGGAGACCCAGTACTTC
CDR3aa: CASSQKGMVEGETQYF

v_gene: TRBV11-2
j_gene: TRBJ2-7
abundance: .
d_gene: TRBD1
CDR3nt: TGTGCCAGCGGCTTTGGGGGACAGGGAACCTGCGAGCAGTACTTC
CDR3aa: CASGFGGQGTCEQYF

v_gene: TRBV2
j_gene: TRBJ2-5
abundance: .
d_gene: .
CDR3nt: TGTGCCAGCAGTCTATGGACTGCGGGAGAGACCCAGTACTTC
CDR3aa: CASSLWTAGETQYF

v_gene: TRBV20-1
j_gene: TRBJ1-2
abundance: few
d_gene: TRBD1
CDR3nt: TGCAGTGCCCTGGACAGGGGGCTTGGCTACACCTTC
CDR3aa: CSALDRGLGYTF

v_gene: TRBV6-5
j_gene: TRBJ1-3
abundance: many
d_gene: TRBD1
CDR3nt: TGTGCCAGCAGTTCGACAGGGGGAGGAAACACCATATATTTT
CDR3aa: CASSSTGGGNTIYF

v_gene: TRBV19
j_gene: TRBJ1-1
abundance: many
d_gene: .
CDR3nt: TGTGCCAGTAGTATATCCGGTAACACTGAAGCTTTCTTT
CDR3aa: CASSISGNTEAFF

v_gene: TRBV2
j_gene: TRBJ2-2
abundance: .
d_gene: TRBD2
CDR3nt: TGTGCCAGCAGTGTCGGGACTAGCCTACAAACCGGGGAGCTGTTTTTT
CDR3aa: CASSVGTSLQTGELFF

v_gene: TRBV5-1
j_gene: TRBJ2-7
abundance: .
d_gene: TRBD1
CDR3nt: TGCGCCAGCAGCTTGGATGGACAGGGAAACTACGAGCAGTACTTC
CDR3aa: CASSLDGQGNYEQYF

v_gene: TRBV29-1
j_gene: TRBJ2-7
abundance: many
d_gene: TRBD1
CDR3nt: TGCAGCGGGGGGGACAGGGGATACGAGCAGTACTTC
CDR3aa: CSGGDRGYEQYF

v_gene: TRBV20-1
j_gene: TRBJ2-7
abundance: .
d_gene: .
CDR3nt: TGCAGTGCCGAGGCCGCCTACGAACAGTGCTTC
CDR3aa: CSAEAAYEQCF

v_gene: TRBV9
j_gene: TRBJ1-6
abundance: many
d_gene: .
CDR3nt: TGTGCCAGCAGCCCTACAGGGAGTGGTGGTAATTCACCCCTCCACTTT
CDR3aa: CASSPTGSGGNSPLHF

v_gene: TRBV30
j_gene: TRBJ2-7
abundance: many
d_gene: .
CDR3nt: TGTGCCTGGAGTGACGGCCCTCCCTACGAGCAGTACTTC
CDR3aa: CAWSDGPPYEQYF

v_gene: TRBV12-3/TRBV12-4
j_gene: TRBJ2-5
abundance: .
d_gene: TRBD2
CDR3nt: TGTGCCAGCAGTCCCGGGACTAGCGTTCCCTACCAAGAGACCCAGTACTTC
CDR3aa: CASSPGTSVPYQETQYF

v_gene: TRBV10-3
j_gene: TRBJ2-7
abundance: many
d_gene: .
CDR3nt: TGTGCCATCAGAGAGGACAAGTCTCCCTACGAGCAGTACTTC
CDR3aa: CAIREDKSPYEQYF

v_gene: TRBV12-5
j_gene: TRBJ2-7
abundance: many
d_gene: .
CDR3nt: TGTGCTAGTGGTTTGGCCTCCTCTGCCGGGCAGTACTTC
CDR3aa: CASGLASSAGQYF

v_gene: TRBV11-2
j_gene: TRBJ2-2
abundance: .
d_gene: .
CDR3nt: TGTGCCAGCAGCACTATCGACAGAGTCACAAGCGGGGAGCTGTTTTTT
CDR3aa: CASSTIDRVTSGELFF

v_gene: TRBV7-2
j_gene: TRBJ2-4
abundance: many
d_gene: .
CDR3nt: TGTGCCAGCAGCTTCCCCGGGACGTCAAAAAACATTAAGTACTTC
CDR3aa: CASSFPGTSKNIKYF

v_gene: TRBV12-3/TRBV12-4
j_gene: TRBJ1-6
abundance: .
d_gene: .
CDR3nt: TGTGCCAGCTGGCACTCGGGATCACCCCTCCACTTT
CDR3aa: CASWHSGSPLHF

v_gene: TRBV19
j_gene: TRBJ2-2
abundance: .
d_gene: .
CDR3nt: TGTGCCAGTAGTACTCCAACCGGGATCTCGAACACCGGGGAGCTGTTTTTT
CDR3aa: CASSTPTGISNTGELFF

v_gene: TRBV12-3/TRBV12-4
j_gene: TRBJ2-7
abundance: many
d_gene: .
CDR3nt: TGTGCCAGCAGTTTAGCATCGGGGGACGGGTACTTC
CDR3aa: CASSLASGDGYF

v_gene: TRBV2
j_gene: TRBJ2-5
abundance: many
d_gene: .
CDR3nt: TGTGCCAGCAGTGCCAAGGATTGGGAGACCCAGTACTTC
CDR3aa: CASSAKDWETQYF

v_gene: TRBV11-3
j_gene: TRBJ2-7
abundance: .
d_gene: .
CDR3nt: TGTGCCAGCAGCCCTATTCTAGGGGCGAGCGAGCAGTACTTC
CDR3aa: CASSPILGASEQYF

v_gene: TRBV12-5
j_gene: TRBJ1-1
abundance: many
d_gene: .
CDR3nt: TGTGCTAGTGGTTTCGGCGGGGGGGGCCACACTGAAGCTTTCTTT
CDR3aa: CASGFGGGGHTEAFF

v_gene: TRBV6-1
j_gene: TRBJ1-2
abundance: medium-sized
d_gene: .
CDR3nt: TGTGCCAGCAGTGAAGCTCGCTGGGCCCTGGACCATGGCTACACCTTC
CDR3aa: CASSEARWALDHGYTF

v_gene: TRBV6-1
j_gene: TRBJ2-2
abundance: .
d_gene: .
CDR3nt: TGTGCCACCCGTCGGCACACCGGGGAGCTGTTTTTT
CDR3aa: CATRRHTGELFF

v_gene: TRBV6-2/TRBV6-3
j_gene: TRBJ2-6
abundance: few
d_gene: TRBD2
CDR3nt: TGTGCCAGCAGTTACAAGCTAGCGGGGCATGCCGGGGCCAACGTCCTGACTTTC
CDR3aa: CASSYKLAGHAGANVLTF

v_gene: TRBV9
j_gene: TRBJ1-3
abundance: many
d_gene: .
CDR3nt: TGTGCCAGCAGCGTAGCGGGTGGGGCCCCCTCTGGAAACACCATATATTTT
CDR3aa: CASSVAGGAPSGNTIYF

v_gene: TRBV5-1
j_gene: TRBJ2-4
abundance: .
d_gene: .
CDR3nt: TGCGCCAGCAGCTTGGCCGCAGACAGCTGGGACATTAAGTACTTC
CDR3aa: CASSLAADSWDIKYF

v_gene: TRBV6-5
j_gene: TRBJ1-5
abundance: .
d_gene: TRBD1
CDR3nt: TGTGCCAGCAGTTCCGACGGGGGGACAGGGGCGGGTCAGCCCCAGCATTTT
CDR3aa: CASSSDGGTGAGQPQHF

v_gene: TRBV6-5
j_gene: TRBJ1-1
abundance: .
d_gene: .
CDR3nt: TGTGCCAGCAGTTACTCTAAAACAGGGCTGAACACTGAAGCTTTCTTT
CDR3aa: CASSYSKTGLNTEAFF

v_gene: TRBV11-1
j_gene: TRBJ2-7
abundance: few
d_gene: TRBD1
CDR3nt: TGTGCCAGCAGCTTTGGACAGGGCTCGATACTGAGCTCCTACGAGCAGTACTTC
CDR3aa: CASSFGQGSILSSYEQYF

v_gene: TRBV12-3/TRBV12-4
j_gene: TRBJ2-7
abundance: few
d_gene: TRBD2
CDR3nt: TGTGCCAGCAGCATGGGACTAGCGGGGCCCTTAAAATCCTACGAGCAGTACTTC
CDR3aa: CASSMGLAGPLKSYEQYF

v_gene: TRBV2
j_gene: TRBJ1-2
abundance: .
d_gene: .
CDR3nt: TGTGCCAGCACTAAAGACTCTCAGCGCGATGGCTACACTTTC
CDR3aa: CASTKDSQRDGYTF

v_gene: TRBV11-1
j_gene: TRBJ1-1
abundance: many
d_gene: .
CDR3nt: TGTGCCAGCAGCTTAAGGTGGGTGACCGAAGCTTTCTTT
CDR3aa: CASSLRWVTEAFF

v_gene: TRBV30
j_gene: TRBJ2-7
abundance: many
d_gene: .
CDR3nt: TGTGCCTGGACCGACCTGGGGGGCGAGCAGTACTTC
CDR3aa: CAWTDLGGEQYF

v_gene: TRBV20-1
j_gene: TRBJ1-1
abundance: many
d_gene: .
CDR3nt: TGCAGTGCTAGCGGCCTTACTGAAGCTTTCTTT
CDR3aa: CSASGLTEAFF

v_gene: TRBV12-3/TRBV12-4
j_gene: TRBJ1-5
abundance: .
d_gene: .
CDR3nt: TGTGCCAGCAGTCCAACTTCCCAAGGCCCTAATCAGCCCCAGCATTTT
CDR3aa: CASSPTSQGPNQPQHF

v_gene: TRBV12-3/TRBV12-4
j_gene: TRBJ1-1
abundance: many
d_gene: .
CDR3nt: TGTGCCAGCAGTTTAAAGAGCTACACTGAAGCTTTCTTT
CDR3aa: CASSLKSYTEAFF

v_gene: TRBV6-5
j_gene: TRBJ2-6
abundance: many
d_gene: .
CDR3nt: TGTGCCAGCAGTTACATTCAAGTTGGGGCCAACGTCCTGACTTTC
CDR3aa: CASSYIQVGANVLTF